The rows below give T cell receptor beta chains drawn from one sample of a study of blood T cell repertoires in COVID-19. Produced via immunoSEQ multiplex PCR; TCRdb's table is partial and in-frame only. The table shows roughly 180,000 clones, with less than 85% occurring only once. The source material was PBMCs or T cells enriched from blood (not recorded which). These receptors came from a man aged 55 to 70 who had recovered from COVID-19. Both conserved end residues are part of each CDR3. Each record gives: CDR3 DNA, CDR3 protein, V gene, D gene, J gene, clone size. D genes are given only for firm matches. The size field is filled for only some rows; it gives once, few, many or a size class.

DNA: TGTGCCAGCAGCCAAGGGACTAGCGGAAACAATGAGCAGTTCTTC; CDR3: CASSQGTSGNNEQFF; V: TRBV3-1/TRBV3-2; D: TRBD2; J: TRBJ2-1; size: once
DNA: TGCGCCAGCAGGGGCCAGGTTAACTCCTACGAGCAGTACTTC; CDR3: CASRGQVNSYEQYF; V: TRBV5-1; D: NA; J: TRBJ2-7; size: few
DNA: TGTGCCAGCAGCCCCCACGGGACAGGGGGCGAGCAGTACTTC; CDR3: CASSPHGTGGEQYF; V: TRBV7-9; D: TRBD1; J: TRBJ2-7; size: once
DNA: TGTGCCAGTAGTAGTCAGGGGGCCACTTACGAGCAGTACTTC; CDR3: CASSSQGATYEQYF; V: TRBV19; D: TRBD1; J: TRBJ2-7; size: NA
DNA: TGTGCCAGCAGCCAAGAGTGGGGCGGTGAGACCCAGTACTTC; CDR3: CASSQEWGGETQYF; V: TRBV3-1/TRBV3-2; D: NA; J: TRBJ2-5; size: NA
DNA: TGTGCCAGCAGCTCAACGACAGGGAACACTGAAGCTTTCTTT; CDR3: CASSSTTGNTEAFF; V: TRBV5-4; D: NA; J: TRBJ1-1; size: NA
DNA: TGTGCCATCAGTGGTGCGGCCTATAATTCACCCCTCCACTTT; CDR3: CAISGAAYNSPLHF; V: TRBV10-3; D: NA; J: TRBJ1-6; size: NA
DNA: TGTGCCTGGAGTGGGCGGACAGGCTACGAGCAGTACTTC; CDR3: CAWSGRTGYEQYF; V: TRBV30; D: TRBD1; J: TRBJ2-7; size: NA
DNA: TGTGCCAGCAGTTACTCGTTGTACAGGGGGCTTCAATATGGCTACACCTTC; CDR3: CASSYSLYRGLQYGYTF; V: TRBV6-2/TRBV6-3; D: TRBD1; J: TRBJ1-2; size: NA
DNA: TGCGCCAGCAGCTTGGTGGGAGCCTACAATGAGCAGTTCTTC; CDR3: CASSLVGAYNEQFF; V: TRBV5-1; D: NA; J: TRBJ2-1; size: NA
DNA: TGTGCCTGGAGTGTACGTAGATATGGCTACACCTTC; CDR3: CAWSVRRYGYTF; V: TRBV30; D: NA; J: TRBJ1-2; size: NA
DNA: TGTGCCAGCAGTCGGCAGGCATCCTCGGGGGAGCAGTACTTC; CDR3: CASSRQASSGEQYF; V: TRBV11-2; D: NA; J: TRBJ2-7; size: NA
DNA: TGTGCCAGCAGCCCCGGACAGGGGGTACAAGAGACCCAGTACTTC; CDR3: CASSPGQGVQETQYF; V: TRBV7-9; D: TRBD1; J: TRBJ2-5; size: NA
DNA: TGTGCCAGTAGTGCCGAAACAGGGCTCAAGCAGTTCTTC; CDR3: CASSAETGLKQFF; V: TRBV19; D: NA; J: TRBJ2-1; size: NA
DNA: TGTGCCAGCAGTTCGGGGACTAGCGGGAGAGGGGAGACCCAGTACTTC; CDR3: CASSSGTSGRGETQYF; V: TRBV28; D: TRBD2; J: TRBJ2-5; size: NA
DNA: TGTGCCAGCAGCAAATTCTCGTTGCGGGACAATGAGCAGTTCTTC; CDR3: CASSKFSLRDNEQFF; V: TRBV7-9; D: NA; J: TRBJ2-1; size: few
DNA: TGTGCCTACAACAGACAGCCCGGCGATTCACCCCTCCACTTT; CDR3: CAYNRQPGDSPLHF; V: TRBV30; D: NA; J: TRBJ1-6; size: NA
DNA: TGCAGCGTTAAAAGGGTGTCAGGGTACGAGCAGTACTTC; CDR3: CSVKRVSGYEQYF; V: TRBV29-1; D: NA; J: TRBJ2-7; size: few
DNA: TGTGCCAGCAGTTTAGGATTTCATCGGGTAGGCAATCAGCCCCAGCATTTT; CDR3: CASSLGFHRVGNQPQHF; V: TRBV27; D: NA; J: TRBJ1-5; size: NA
DNA: TGTGCCAGCAGCGTGGGGACTAGCGATTCCGGGGAGCTGTTTTTT; CDR3: CASSVGTSDSGELFF; V: TRBV9; D: TRBD2; J: TRBJ2-2; size: NA
DNA: TGTGCCAGCAGTTTGAGTCGGGGGGCGAACACCTTC; CDR3: CASSLSRGANTF; V: TRBV12-3/TRBV12-4; D: NA; J: TRBJ1-2; size: NA